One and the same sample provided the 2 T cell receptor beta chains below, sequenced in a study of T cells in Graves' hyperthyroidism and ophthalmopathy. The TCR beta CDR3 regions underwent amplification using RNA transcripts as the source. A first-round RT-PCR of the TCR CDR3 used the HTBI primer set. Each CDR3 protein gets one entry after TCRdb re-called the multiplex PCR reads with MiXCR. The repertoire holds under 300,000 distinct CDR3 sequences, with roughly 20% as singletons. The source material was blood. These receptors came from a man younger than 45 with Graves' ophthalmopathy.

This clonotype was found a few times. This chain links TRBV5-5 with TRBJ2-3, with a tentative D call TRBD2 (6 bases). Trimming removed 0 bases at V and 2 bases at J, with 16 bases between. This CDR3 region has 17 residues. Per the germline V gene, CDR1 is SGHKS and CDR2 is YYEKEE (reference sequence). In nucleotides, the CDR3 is TGTGCCAGCAGCTTGGCTCCTAGCGAAGCCTACACAGATACGCAGTATTTT. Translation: CASSLAPSEAYTDTQYF.

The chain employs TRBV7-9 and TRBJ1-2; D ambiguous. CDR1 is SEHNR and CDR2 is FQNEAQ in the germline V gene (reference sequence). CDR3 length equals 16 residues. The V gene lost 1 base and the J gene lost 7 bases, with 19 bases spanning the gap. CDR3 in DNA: TGTGCCAGCAGCTTAGAAAGACGGCTCACAACCGGTGGCTACACCTTC. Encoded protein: CASSLERRLTTGGYTF.